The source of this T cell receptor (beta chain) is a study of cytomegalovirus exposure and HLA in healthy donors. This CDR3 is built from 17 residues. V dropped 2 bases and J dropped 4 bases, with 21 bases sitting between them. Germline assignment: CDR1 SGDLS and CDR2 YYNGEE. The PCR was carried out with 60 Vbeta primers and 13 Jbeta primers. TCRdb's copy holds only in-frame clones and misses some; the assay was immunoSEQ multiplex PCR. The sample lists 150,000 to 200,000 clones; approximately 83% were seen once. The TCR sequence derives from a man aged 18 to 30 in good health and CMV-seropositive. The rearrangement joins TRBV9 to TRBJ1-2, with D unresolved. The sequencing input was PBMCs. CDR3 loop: CASSVTTNSPPPYGYTF. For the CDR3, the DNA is TGTGCCAGCAGCGTGACGACCAACAGCCCACCTCCCTATGGCTACACCTTC.